A single sample gave rise to the 11 T cell receptor beta chains below, sequenced in a study of early T cells in non-severe SARS-CoV-2 infection. TCRdb reprocessed the 5' RACE reads via MiXCR and lists one record per CDR3 protein. The sample yields fewer than 70,000 distinct CDR3 sequences, around 12% seen once. The sequenced sample was whole blood. Receptor source: an adult who was a healthcare worker with PCR-confirmed SARS-CoV-2 infection or an uninfected control (not recorded which).

Ten or more counts support this clonotype. V usage is TRBV6-6 and J usage is TRBJ2-5; D possibly corresponds to TRBD2 (5 bases). Germline V gene sequence: CDR1 MNHNY, CDR2 SVGAGI (reference sequence). The CDR3 loop spans 18 amino acids. Trimming stripped 1 base from V and 1 base from J, with 19 bases between. The CDR3 loop reads CASSYFPDGKLVQETQYF. CDR3 DNA sequence: TGTGCCAGCAGTTACTTCCCGGACGGGAAGTTGGTCCAAGAGACCCAGTACTTC.

The chain couples TRBV6-1 to TRBJ1-2; TRBD1 aligns across 9 bases. This CDR3 has 14 residues. CDR1 and CDR2 from the germline V gene are MNHNS and SASEGT. The trim removed 3 bases at V and 6 bases at J, leaving 5 bases unmatched. CDR3 DNA: TGTGCCAGCAGTGAGGGGACAGGGTTTGATGGCTACACCTTC. Encoded protein: CASSEGTGFDGYTF.

About this clonotype itself: Being one base from a much bigger clone, this may be a read error. This chain's CDR3 is CASSLDRGGRPSTEAFF. The CDR3 DNA sequence: TGTGCCAGCAGCTTGGATCGGGGAGGCAGACCGAGCACTGAAGCTTTCTTT. V is TRBV5-4 and J is TRBJ1-1, with D unclear. The CDR3 loop spans 17 amino acids. V lost 0 bases, J lost 4 bases, and 19 bases lay in between. CDR1 and CDR2 from the germline V gene are SGHNT and YYREEE (reference sequence).

The gene calls are TRBV20-1 and TRBJ2-7; 10 bases line up with TRBD1. V gave up 6 bases and J gave up 6 bases; unmatched junction bases: 8. Germline CDR1 and CDR2: DFQATT and SNEGSKA (reference sequence). There are 13 residues in the CDR3. The CDR3 loop is CSAPRQGAGEQYF. DNA for the CDR3: TGCAGTGCCCCCAGACAGGGGGCGGGCGAGCAGTACTTC.

This clonotype occurred many times. V usage is TRBV14 and J usage is TRBJ2-3; tentative D call: TRBD2 (5 bases). Germline CDR1 is SGHDN and CDR2 is FVKESK. Trimming took off 2 bases at V and 5 bases at J, with 14 bases between the two ends. The length of the CDR3 is 15 residues. The CDR3 DNA follows: TGTGCCAGCAGCCAAAGAACCGGGGTAGGAGATACGCAGTATTTT. Protein: CASSQRTGVGDTQYF.

As concerns this clonotype: A much larger clone is a single base away; this may be a read error. The J gene is TRBJ2-7, the V gene TRBV12-3 or TRBV12-4; D remains unclear. CDR3 length equals 11 residues. The V and J ends lost 3 bases and 5 bases respectively, with 5 bases between them. This CDR3 is CASSFRDEQYF. The CDR3 region has the DNA TGTGCCAGCAGTTTTAGGGACGAGCAGTACTTC.

To note about this clonotype: Without the conserved terminal phenylalanine or tryptophan, this CDR3 likely stems from a read error. This chain connects TRBV5-1 to TRBJ2-1, with TRBD2 matching over 8 bases. The CDR3 covers 14 residues. V was pared by 2 bases and J by 4 bases, with 2 bases of the junction left unmatched. CDR1 and CDR2 from the germline V gene are SGHRS and YFSETQ. CDR3 loop: CASSFAGGYNEQFL. The DNA for the CDR3 is TGCGCCAGCAGCTTTGCGGGGGGATACAATGAGCAGTTCCTC.

The rearrangement joins TRBV7-6 to TRBJ2-2, with TRBD2 identical over 8 bases. V lost 6 bases, J lost 4 bases, and 7 bases stayed unmatched. Germline V CDR1 and CDR2: SGHVS, FNYEAQ. The CDR3 loop spans 15 amino acids. CDR3 loop: CASRSGLVRTGELFF. As DNA, the CDR3 is TGTGCCAGCAGGTCGGGACTAGTCCGCACCGGGGAGCTGTTTTTT.

The V call is TRBV7-9, the J call TRBJ2-2; D is uncertain. From germline, CDR1 is SEHNR and CDR2 FQNEAQ (reference sequence). The CDR3 spans 15 residues. The V and J ends lost 3 bases and 0 bases respectively, with 8 bases between them. The CDR3 sequence is CASSLWSANTGELFF. CDR3 in DNA: TGTGCCAGCAGCTTGTGGTCAGCGAACACCGGGGAGCTGTTTTTT.

This clonotype was detected a few times. This chain links TRBV5-6 with TRBJ2-7; D not resolved. The CDR3 runs 12 residues. Trimming removed 0 bases from V and 7 bases from J, with 8 bases in between. Germline V gene sequence: CDR1 SGHDT, CDR2 YYEEEE. The CDR3: CASSLGGREQYF. In nucleotides, the CDR3 is TGTGCCAGCAGCTTGGGGGGTAGAGAGCAGTACTTC.

This clonotype has at least ten counts. The chain joins TRBV6-2 or TRBV6-3 to TRBJ2-1; 12 nucleotides agree with TRBD2. Germline-derived CDR1 and CDR2 are MNHEY and SVGEGT. Trimming removed 6 bases from V and 9 bases from J; junction bases left unmatched: 15. This CDR3 is 17 amino acids long. Here the CDR3 reads CASSIPRRLAGVSEQFF. The CDR3 coding sequence is TGTGCCAGCAGCATCCCTCGTAGACTAGCGGGAGTCAGTGAGCAGTTCTTC.